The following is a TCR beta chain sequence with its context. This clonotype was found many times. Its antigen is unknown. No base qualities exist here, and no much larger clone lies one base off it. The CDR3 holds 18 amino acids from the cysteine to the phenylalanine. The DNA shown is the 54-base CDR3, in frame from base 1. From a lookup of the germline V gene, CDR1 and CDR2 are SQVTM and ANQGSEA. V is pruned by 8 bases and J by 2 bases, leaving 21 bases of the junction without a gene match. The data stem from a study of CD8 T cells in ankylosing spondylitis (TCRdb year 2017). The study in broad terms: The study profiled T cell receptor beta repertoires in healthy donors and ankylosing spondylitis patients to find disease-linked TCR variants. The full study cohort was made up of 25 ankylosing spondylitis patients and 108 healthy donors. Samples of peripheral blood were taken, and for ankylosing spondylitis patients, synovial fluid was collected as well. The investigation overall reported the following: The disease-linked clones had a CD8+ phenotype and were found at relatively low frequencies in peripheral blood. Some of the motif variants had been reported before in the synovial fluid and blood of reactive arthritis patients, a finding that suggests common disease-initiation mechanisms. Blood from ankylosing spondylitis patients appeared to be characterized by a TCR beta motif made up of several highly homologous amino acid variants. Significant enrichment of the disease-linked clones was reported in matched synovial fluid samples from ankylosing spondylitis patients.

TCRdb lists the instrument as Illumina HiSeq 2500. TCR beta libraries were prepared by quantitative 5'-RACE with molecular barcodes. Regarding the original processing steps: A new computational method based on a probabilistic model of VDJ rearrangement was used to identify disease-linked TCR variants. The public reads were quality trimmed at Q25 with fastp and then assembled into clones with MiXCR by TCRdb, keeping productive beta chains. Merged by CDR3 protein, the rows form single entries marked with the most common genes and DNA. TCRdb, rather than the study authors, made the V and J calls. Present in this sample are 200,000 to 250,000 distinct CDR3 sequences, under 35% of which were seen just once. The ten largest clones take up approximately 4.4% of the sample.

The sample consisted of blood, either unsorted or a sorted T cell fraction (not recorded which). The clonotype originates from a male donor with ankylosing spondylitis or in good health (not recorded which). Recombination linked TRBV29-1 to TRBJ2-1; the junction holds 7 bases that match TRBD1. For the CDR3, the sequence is CSTTPPLSEGAAYNEQFF. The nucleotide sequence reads TGCAGCACAACCCCCCCATTGAGTGAGGGGGCGGCCTACAATGAGCAGTTCTTC.